This T cell receptor beta chain originates from a study of technical replicates of blood from a few donors. Deletions cut 3 bases from V and 6 bases from J, with 15 bases between. The CDR3 covers 14 residues. Germline-derived CDR1 and CDR2 are SGDLS and YYNGEE. The table came from immunoSEQ multiplex PCR; TCRdb's copy has only in-frame clones and leaves some out. The table shows tens of thousands of clones, with approximately 95% occurring only once. This rearrangement joins TRBV9 to TRBJ1-1; tentatively, D is TRBD1 (6 bases). The specimen sequenced was T cells isolated from PBMCs. The source is a human donor in good health. This CDR3 is CASSAGGGLAEAFF. The CDR3 DNA sequence: TGTGCCAGCAGCGCGGGAGGGGGGCTCGCTGAAGCTTTCTTT.